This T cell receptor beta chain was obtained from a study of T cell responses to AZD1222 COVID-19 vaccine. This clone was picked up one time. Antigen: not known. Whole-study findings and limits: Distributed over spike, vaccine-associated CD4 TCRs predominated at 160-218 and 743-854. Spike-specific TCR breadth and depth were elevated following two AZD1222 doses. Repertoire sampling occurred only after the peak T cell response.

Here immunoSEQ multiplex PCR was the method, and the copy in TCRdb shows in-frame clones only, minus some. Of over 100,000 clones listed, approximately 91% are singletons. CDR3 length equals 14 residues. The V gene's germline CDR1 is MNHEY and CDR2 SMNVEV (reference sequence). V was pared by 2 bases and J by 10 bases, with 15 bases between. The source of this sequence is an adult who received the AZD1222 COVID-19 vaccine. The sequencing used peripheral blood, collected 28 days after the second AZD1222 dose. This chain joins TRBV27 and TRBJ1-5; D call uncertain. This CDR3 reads CASSLQPSLGPQHF. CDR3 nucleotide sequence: TGTGCCAGCAGTTTACAGCCATCCCTCGGCCCCCAGCATTTT.